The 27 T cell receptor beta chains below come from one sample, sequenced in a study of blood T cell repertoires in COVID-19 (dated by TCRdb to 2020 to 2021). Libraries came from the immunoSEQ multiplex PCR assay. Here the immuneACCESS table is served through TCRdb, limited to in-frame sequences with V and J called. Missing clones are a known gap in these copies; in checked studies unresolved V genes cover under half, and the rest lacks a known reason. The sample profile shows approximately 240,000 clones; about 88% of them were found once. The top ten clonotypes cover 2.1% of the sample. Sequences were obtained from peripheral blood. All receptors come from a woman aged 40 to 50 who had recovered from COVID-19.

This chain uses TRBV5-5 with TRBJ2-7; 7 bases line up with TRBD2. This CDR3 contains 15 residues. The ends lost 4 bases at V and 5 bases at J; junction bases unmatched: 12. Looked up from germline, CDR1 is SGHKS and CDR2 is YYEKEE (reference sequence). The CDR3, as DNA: TGTGCCAGCAGCCCCCGGGGGGAGCTTTTAGACGAGCAGTACTTC. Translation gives CASSPRGELLDEQYF.

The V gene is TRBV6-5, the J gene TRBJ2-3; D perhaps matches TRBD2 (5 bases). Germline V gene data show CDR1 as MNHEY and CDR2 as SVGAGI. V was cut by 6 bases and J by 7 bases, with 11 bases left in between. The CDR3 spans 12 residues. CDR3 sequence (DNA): TGTGCCAGCAGAGTTGGGGAGTATACGCAGTATTTT. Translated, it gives CASRVGEYTQYF.

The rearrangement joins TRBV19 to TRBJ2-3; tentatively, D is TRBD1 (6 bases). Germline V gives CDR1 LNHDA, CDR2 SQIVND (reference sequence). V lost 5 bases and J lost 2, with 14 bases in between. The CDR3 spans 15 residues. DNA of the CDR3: TGTGCCAGTAGTTTGGCAGGGGATCCCACAGATACGCAGTATTTT. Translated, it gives CASSLAGDPTDTQYF.

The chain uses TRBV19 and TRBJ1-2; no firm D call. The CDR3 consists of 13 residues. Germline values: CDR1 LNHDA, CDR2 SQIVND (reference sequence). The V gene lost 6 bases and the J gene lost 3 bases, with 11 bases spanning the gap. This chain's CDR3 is CASRTREDYGYTF. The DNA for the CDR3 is TGTGCCAGTAGAACGAGGGAGGACTATGGCTACACCTTC. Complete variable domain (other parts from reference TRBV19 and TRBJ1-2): DGGITQSPKYLFRKEGQNVTLSCEQNLNHDAMYWYRQDPGQGLRLIYYSQIVNDFQKGDIAEGYSVSREKKESFPLTVTSAQKNPTAFYLCASRTREDYGYTFGSGTRLTVV.

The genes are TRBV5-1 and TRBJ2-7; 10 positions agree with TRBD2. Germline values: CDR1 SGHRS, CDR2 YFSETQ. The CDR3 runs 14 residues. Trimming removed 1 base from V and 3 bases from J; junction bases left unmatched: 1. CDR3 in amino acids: CASSLSSGSYEQYF. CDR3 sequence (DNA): TGCGCCAGCAGCTTGTCTAGCGGGAGCTACGAGCAGTACTTC.

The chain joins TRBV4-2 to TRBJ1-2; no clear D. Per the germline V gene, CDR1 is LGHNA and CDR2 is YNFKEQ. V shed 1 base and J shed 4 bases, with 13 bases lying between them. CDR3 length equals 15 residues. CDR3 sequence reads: CASSQGARQLYGYTF. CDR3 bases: TGTGCCAGCAGCCAAGGGGCCCGCCAACTCTATGGCTACACCTTC.

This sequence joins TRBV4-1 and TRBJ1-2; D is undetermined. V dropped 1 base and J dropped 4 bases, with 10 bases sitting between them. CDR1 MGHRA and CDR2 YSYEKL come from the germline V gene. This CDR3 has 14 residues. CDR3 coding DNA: TGCGCCAGCAGCCAAGGACCAGCGGGCTATGGCTACACCTTC. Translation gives CASSQGPAGYGYTF.

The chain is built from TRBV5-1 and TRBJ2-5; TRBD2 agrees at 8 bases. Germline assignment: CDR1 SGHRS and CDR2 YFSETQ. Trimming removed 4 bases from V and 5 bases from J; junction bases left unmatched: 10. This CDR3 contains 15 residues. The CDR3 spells CASSPSGTRGETQYF. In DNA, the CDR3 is TGCGCCAGCAGCCCGTCAGGGACTAGAGGGGAGACCCAGTACTTC.

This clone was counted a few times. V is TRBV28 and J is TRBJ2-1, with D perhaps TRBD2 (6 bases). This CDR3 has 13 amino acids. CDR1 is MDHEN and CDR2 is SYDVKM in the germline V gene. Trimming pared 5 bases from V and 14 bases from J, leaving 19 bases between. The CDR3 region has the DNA TGTGCCAGCAGTGGAACAACGAGGGACTCGAAGTTCTTC. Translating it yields CASSGTTRDSKFF.

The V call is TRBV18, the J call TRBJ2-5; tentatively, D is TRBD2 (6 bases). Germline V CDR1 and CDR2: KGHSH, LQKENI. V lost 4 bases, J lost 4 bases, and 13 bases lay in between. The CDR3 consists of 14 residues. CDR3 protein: CASSRSGDGETQYF. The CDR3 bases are TGTGCCAGCTCACGGTCGGGGGATGGAGAGACCCAGTACTTC.

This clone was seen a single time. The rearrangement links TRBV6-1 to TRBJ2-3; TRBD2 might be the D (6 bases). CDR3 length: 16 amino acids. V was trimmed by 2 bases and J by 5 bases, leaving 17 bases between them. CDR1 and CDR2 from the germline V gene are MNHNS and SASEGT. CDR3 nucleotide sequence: TGTGCCAGCAGTGAACTAGGAGGGAGCACCAGAGATACGCAGTATTTT. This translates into CASSELGGSTRDTQYF.

CDR3 region: CASSPTSTYEQYF. In DNA form, the CDR3 reads TGTGCCAGCAGCCCGACTAGCACCTACGAGCAGTACTTC. The V call is TRBV7-2, the J call TRBJ2-7, with TRBD2 identical over 7 bases. J gave up 2 bases and V 5 bases, and 3 bases lay outside the gene matches. This CDR3 spans 13 amino acids. Germline V CDR1 and CDR2: SGHTA, FQGNSA. The whole variable domain, remainder taken from reference TRBV7-2 and TRBJ2-7, is GAGVSQSPSNKVTEKGKDVELRCDPISGHTALYWYRQSLGQGLEFLIYFQGNSAPDKSGLPSDRFSAERTGGSVSTLTIQRTQQEDSAVYLCASSPTSTYEQYFGPGTRLTVT.

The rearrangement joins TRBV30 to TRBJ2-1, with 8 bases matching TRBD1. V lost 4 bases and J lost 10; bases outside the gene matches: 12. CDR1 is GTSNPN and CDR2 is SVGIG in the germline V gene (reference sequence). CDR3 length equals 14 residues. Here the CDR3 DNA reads TGTGCCTGGAACCGGGACAGGCGTCTACCAGAGCAGTTCTTC. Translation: CAWNRDRRLPEQFF.

CDR3 DNA sequence: TGTGCCAGCACCTTGCGGCGAAGGACAGTGAATAGCAATCAGCCCCAGCATTTT. Its protein product is CASTLRRRTVNSNQPQHF. The chain links TRBV28 to TRBJ1-5; weak D call: TRBD1 (6 bases). CDR1 is MDHEN, CDR2 SYDVKM, per germline. V lost 7 bases and J lost 0, with 22 bases in between. The CDR3 is 18 amino acids.

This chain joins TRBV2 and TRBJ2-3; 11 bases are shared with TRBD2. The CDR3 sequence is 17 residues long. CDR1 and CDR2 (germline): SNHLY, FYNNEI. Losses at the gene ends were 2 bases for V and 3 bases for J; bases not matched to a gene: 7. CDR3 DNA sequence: TGTGCCAGCAGTGAAACCATAGCGGGGGGGCCAACAGATACGCAGTATTTT. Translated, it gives CASSETIAGGPTDTQYF.

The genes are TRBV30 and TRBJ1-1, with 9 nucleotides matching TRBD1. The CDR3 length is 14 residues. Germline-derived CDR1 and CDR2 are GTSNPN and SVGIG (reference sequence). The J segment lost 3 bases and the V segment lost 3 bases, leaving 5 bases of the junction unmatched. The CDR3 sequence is CAWSRDRVYTEAFF. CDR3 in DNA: TGTGCCTGGAGCCGGGACAGGGTATACACTGAAGCTTTCTTT.

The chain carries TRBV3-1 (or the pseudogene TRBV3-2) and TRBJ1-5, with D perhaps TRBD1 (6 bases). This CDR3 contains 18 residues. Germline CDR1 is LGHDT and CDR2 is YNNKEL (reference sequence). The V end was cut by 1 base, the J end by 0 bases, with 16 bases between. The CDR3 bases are TGTGCCAGCAGCCAAGGTATGGACAGCCCTACTAGCAATCAGCCCCAGCATTTT. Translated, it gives CASSQGMDSPTSNQPQHF.

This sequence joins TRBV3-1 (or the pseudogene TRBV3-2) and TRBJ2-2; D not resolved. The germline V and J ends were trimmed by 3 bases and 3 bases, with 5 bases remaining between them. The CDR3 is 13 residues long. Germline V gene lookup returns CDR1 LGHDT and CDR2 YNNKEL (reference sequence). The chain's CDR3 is CASSQAYTGELFF. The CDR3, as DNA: TGTGCCAGCAGCCAGGCCTACACCGGGGAGCTGTTTTTT.

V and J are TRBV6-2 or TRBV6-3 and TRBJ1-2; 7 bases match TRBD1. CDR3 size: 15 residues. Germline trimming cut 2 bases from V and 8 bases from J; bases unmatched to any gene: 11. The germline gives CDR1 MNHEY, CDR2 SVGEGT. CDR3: CASSYLPRQGQGYTF. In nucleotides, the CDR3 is TGTGCCAGCAGTTACCTCCCGAGACAGGGACAAGGCTACACCTTC.

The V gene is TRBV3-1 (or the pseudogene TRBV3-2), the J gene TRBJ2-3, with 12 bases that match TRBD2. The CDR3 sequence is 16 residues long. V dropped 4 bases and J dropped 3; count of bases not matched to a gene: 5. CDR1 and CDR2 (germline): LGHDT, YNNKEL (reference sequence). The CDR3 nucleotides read TGTGCCAGCAGCCGACTAGCGGGAGTTCAGACAGATACGCAGTATTTT. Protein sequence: CASSRLAGVQTDTQYF.

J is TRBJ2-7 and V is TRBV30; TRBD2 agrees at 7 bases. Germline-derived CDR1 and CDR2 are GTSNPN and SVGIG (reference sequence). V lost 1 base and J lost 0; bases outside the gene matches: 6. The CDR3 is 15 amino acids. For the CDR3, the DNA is TGTGCCTGGAGTGCAGGGCTAGCGGACTCCTACGAGCAGTACTTC. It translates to CAWSAGLADSYEQYF.

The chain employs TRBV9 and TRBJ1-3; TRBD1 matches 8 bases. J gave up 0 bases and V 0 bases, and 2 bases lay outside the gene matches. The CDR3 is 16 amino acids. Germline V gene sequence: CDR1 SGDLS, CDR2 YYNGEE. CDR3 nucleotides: TGTGCCAGCAGCGTAGGACAGGGGTTCTCTGGAAACACCATATATTTT. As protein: CASSVGQGFSGNTIYF.

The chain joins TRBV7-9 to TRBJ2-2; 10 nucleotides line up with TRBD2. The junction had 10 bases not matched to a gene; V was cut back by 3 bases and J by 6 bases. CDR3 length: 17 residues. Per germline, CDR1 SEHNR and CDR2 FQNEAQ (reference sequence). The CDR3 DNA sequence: TGTGCCAGCAGCTTTGGGCTAGCGGGAGCGGTGTCCGGGGAGCTGTTTTTT. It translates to CASSFGLAGAVSGELFF.

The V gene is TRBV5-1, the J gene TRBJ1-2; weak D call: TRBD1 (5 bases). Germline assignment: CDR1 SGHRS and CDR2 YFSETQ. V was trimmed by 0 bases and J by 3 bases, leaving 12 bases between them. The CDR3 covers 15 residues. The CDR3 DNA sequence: TGCGCCAGCAGCTTGGAGGGAGGGGTGGACTATGGCTACACCTTC. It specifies CASSLEGGVDYGYTF.

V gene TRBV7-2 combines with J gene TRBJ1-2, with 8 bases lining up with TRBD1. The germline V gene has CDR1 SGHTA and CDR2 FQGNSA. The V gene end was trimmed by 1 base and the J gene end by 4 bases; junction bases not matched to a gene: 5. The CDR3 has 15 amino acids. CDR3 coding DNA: TGTGCCAGCAGCTTAGGGACAGGGACCTTCTATGGCTACACCTTC. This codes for CASSLGTGTFYGYTF.

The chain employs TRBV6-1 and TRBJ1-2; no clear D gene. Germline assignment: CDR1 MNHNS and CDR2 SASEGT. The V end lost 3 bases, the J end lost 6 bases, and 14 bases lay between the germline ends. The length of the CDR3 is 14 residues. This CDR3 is CASSDAGRRNGYTF. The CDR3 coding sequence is TGTGCCAGCAGTGATGCGGGGAGGAGGAATGGCTACACCTTC.

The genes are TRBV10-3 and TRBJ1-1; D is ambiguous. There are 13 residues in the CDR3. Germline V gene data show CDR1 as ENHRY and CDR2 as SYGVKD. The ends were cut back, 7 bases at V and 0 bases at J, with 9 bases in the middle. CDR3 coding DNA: TGTGCCATCAAGAGATCTATGAACACTGAAGCTTTCTTT. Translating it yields CAIKRSMNTEAFF.